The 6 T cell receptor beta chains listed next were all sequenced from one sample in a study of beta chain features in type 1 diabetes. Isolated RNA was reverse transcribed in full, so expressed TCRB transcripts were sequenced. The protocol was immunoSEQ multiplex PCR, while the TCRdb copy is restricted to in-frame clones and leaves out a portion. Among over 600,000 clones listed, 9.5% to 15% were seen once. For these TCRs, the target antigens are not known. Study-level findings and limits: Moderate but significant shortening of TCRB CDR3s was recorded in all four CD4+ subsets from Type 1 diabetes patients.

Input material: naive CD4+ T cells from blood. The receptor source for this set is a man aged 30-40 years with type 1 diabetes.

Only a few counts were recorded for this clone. The chain's CDR3 is CASSRQSSTDTQYF. CDR3 DNA: TGTGCCAGCAGTCGACAGTCTAGCACAGATACGCAGTATTTT. The V call is TRBV7-2, the J call TRBJ2-3; weak D call: TRBD1 (5 bases). With 6 bases removed from V and 0 bases from J, the gap between germline ends came to 10 bases. The CDR3 contains 14 residues. Germline assignment: CDR1 SGHTA and CDR2 FQGNSA.

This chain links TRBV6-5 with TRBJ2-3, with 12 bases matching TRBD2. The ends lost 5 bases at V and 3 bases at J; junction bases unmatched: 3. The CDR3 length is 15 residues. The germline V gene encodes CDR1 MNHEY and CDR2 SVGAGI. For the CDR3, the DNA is TGTGCCAGCAGTATACTAGCGGGGGGTACAGATACGCAGTATTTT. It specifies CASSILAGGTDTQYF.

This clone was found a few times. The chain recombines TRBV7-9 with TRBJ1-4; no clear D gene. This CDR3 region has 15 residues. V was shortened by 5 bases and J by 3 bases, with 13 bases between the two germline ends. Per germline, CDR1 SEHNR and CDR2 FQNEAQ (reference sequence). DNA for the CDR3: TGTGCCAGCAGCCCCCGGGCGGTGGCTAATGAAAAACTGTTTTTT. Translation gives CASSPRAVANEKLFF. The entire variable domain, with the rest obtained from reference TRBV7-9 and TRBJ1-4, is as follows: DTGVSQNPRHKITKRGQNVTFRCDPISEHNRLYWYRQTLGQGPEFLTYFQNEAQLEKSRLLSDRFSAERPKGSFSTLEIQRTEQGDSAMYLCASSPRAVANEKLFFGSGTQLSVL.

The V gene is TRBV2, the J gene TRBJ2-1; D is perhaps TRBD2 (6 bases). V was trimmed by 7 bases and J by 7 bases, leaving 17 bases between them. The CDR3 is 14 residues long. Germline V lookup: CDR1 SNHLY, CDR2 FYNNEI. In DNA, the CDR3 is TGTGCCAGCACCAGCGGGCCGGGCTTAAATGAGCAGTTCTTC. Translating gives CASTSGPGLNEQFF. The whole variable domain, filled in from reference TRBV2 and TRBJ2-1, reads EPEVTQTPSHQVTQMGQEVILRCVPISNHLYFYWYRQILGQKVEFLVSFYNNEISEKSEIFDDQFSVERPDGSNFTLKIRSTKLEDSAMYFCASTSGPGLNEQFFGPGTRLTVL.

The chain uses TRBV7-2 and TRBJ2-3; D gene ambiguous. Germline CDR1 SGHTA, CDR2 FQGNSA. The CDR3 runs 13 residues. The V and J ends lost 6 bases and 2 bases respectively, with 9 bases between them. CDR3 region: CASRSPDTDTQYF. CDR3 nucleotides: TGTGCCAGCAGATCCCCCGACACAGATACGCAGTATTTT.

CDR3 DNA: TGCGCCAGCAGCACCGGACGGATGAATAGCAATCAGCCCCAGCATTTT. Its protein product is CASSTGRMNSNQPQHF. The chain uses TRBV4-1 and TRBJ1-5; no clear D. Looked up from germline, CDR1 is MGHRA and CDR2 is YSYEKL. The V end lost 5 bases, the J end lost 0 bases, and 14 bases lay between the germline ends. This CDR3 spans 16 amino acids.